Given below is one TCR beta chain in context. Original handling: Cell counts per sample came from amplifying reference gene primers. Only in-frame clones appear in the TCRdb table, and some are missing; sequencing was by immunoSEQ multiplex PCR. That table gives V, J and clone size, and the DNA gave D and trimming. The sample has approximately 33,000 clones, nearly 90% seen once; the top ten hold around 8%. Enrollment of patients from Seattle took place during active infection, with longitudinal follow-up. Trimming removed 8 bases from V and 7 bases from J; junction bases left unmatched: 16. The CDR3 has 15 amino acids. The germline V gene has CDR1 SGHRS and CDR2 YFSETQ. These data originate in a study of blood T cell repertoires in COVID-19. Study-wide context: Collection of acute and convalescent COVID-19 samples took place in the United States, Italy and Spain. Nucleic acid was either cDNA or gDNA, and it came from T cells, B-cell-depleted T cells, or PBMCs.

This chain uses TRBV5-1 with TRBJ1-1; 8 nucleotides align to TRBD1. The sequence was obtained from a man aged 55 to 70 with COVID-19, enrolled during active disease. The specimen was peripheral blood. The CDR3: CASQVLQGAGGEAFF. CDR3 DNA: TGCGCCAGTCAAGTACTGCAGGGGGCTGGTGGTGAAGCTTTCTTT. The entire variable domain, with the rest obtained from reference TRBV5-1 and TRBJ1-1, is as follows: KAGVTQTPRYLIKTRGQQVTLSCSPISGHRSVSWYQQTPGQGLQFLFEYFSETQRNKGNFPGRFSGRQFSNSRSEMNVSTLELGDSALYLCASQVLQGAGGEAFFGQGTRLTVV.